The next 32 T cell receptor beta chains were all read from a single sample in a study of OX40 agonist ivuxolimab in advanced cancers. The data were produced by immunoSEQ multiplex PCR, yet TCRdb's version contains in-frame clones alone and is incomplete. The table includes around 56,000 clones, 75% to 90% detected once. Sequences were derived from CD4+ or CD8+ T cells sorted from blood, sampled in a trial of the OX40 agonist ivuxolimab. The receptors come from an adult with an advanced solid tumor such as melanoma, head and neck, liver or kidney cancer.

This rearrangement joins TRBV11-2 to TRBJ1-6, with D possibly matching TRBD1 (5 bases). The V and J ends lost 7 bases and 0 bases respectively, with 13 bases between them. CDR1 is SGHAT, CDR2 FQNNGV, per germline. This CDR3 contains 16 residues. This CDR3 reads CASKGLKSSYNSPLHF. The CDR3 bases are TGTGCCAGCAAGGGGTTGAAGAGCTCCTATAATTCACCCCTCCACTTT.

This clone was seen only once. V usage is TRBV7-3 and J usage is TRBJ2-1, with 7 nucleotides matching TRBD1. Germline V lookup: CDR1 SGHTA, CDR2 FQGTGA. The length of the CDR3 is 17 residues. Trimming took 6 bases from V and 3 from J; bases not matched to a gene: 14. The CDR3 DNA reads as TGTGCCAGCAGTACGAGGACAGGCGCTACGAACTACAATGAGCAGTTCTTC. Its protein product is CASSTRTGATNYNEQFF. Complete variable domain (other parts from reference TRBV7-3 and TRBJ2-1): GAGVSQTPSNKVTEKGKYVELRCDPISGHTALYWYRQSLGQGPEFLIYFQGTGAADDSGLPNDRFFAVRPEGSVSTLKIQRTERGDSAVYLCASSTRTGATNYNEQFFGPGTRLTVL.

The chain carries TRBV20-1 and TRBJ1-5, with D possibly being TRBD1 (5 bases). V dropped 5 bases and J dropped 9 bases, with 8 bases sitting between them. The CDR3 covers 10 residues. CDR1 DFQATT and CDR2 SNEGSKA come from the germline V gene (reference sequence). CDR3 protein: CSAGAAPQHF. The CDR3 DNA is TGCAGTGCTGGGGCGGCGCCCCAGCATTTT.

The rearrangement uses TRBV9 and TRBJ1-1; 7 bases match TRBD1. The CDR3 has 17 amino acids. Germline V gene sequence: CDR1 SGDLS, CDR2 YYNGEE. Germline trimming cut 3 bases from V and 1 base from J; bases unmatched to any gene: 12. In DNA form, the CDR3 reads TGTGCCAGCAGCGCACCGAGACAGGGTGGAACGAACACTGAAGCTTTCTTT. Protein product: CASSAPRQGGTNTEAFF. The full variable domain, its missing parts supplied by reference TRBV9 and TRBJ1-1, is DSGVTQTPKHLITATGQRVTLRCSPRSGDLSVYWYQQSLDQGLQFLIQYYNGEERAKGNILERFSAQQFPDLHSELNLSSLELGDSALYFCASSAPRQGGTNTEAFFGQGTRLTVV.

The genes are TRBV30 and TRBJ1-5; D gene unclear. Germline V gives CDR1 GTSNPN, CDR2 SVGIG (reference sequence). V lost 0 bases, J lost 0 bases, and 9 bases lay in between. The CDR3 is made up of 15 amino acids. As DNA, the CDR3 is TGTGCCTGGAGTGTAGGTGGGGTTAGCAATCAGCCCCAGCATTTT. This gives the protein CAWSVGGVSNQPQHF.

The chain recombines TRBV11-2 with TRBJ2-5, with D tentatively TRBD1 (6 bases). Between the trimmed V and J ends, which lost 1 base and 0 bases, there was a span of 9 bases. This CDR3 spans 15 amino acids. Germline values: CDR1 SGHAT, CDR2 FQNNGV. CDR3 amino acids: CASSLVPGDQETQYF. In DNA, the CDR3 is TGTGCCAGCAGCTTAGTACCAGGGGACCAAGAGACCCAGTACTTC.

The gene calls are TRBV30 and TRBJ2-7; no definite D call. The CDR3 spans 13 residues. Germline V gene sequence: CDR1 GTSNPN, CDR2 SVGIG (reference sequence). CDR3 amino acids: CAVDRRHSYEQYF. The CDR3 nucleotides are TGTGCTGTAGACCGCCGACATTCCTACGAGCAGTACTTC.

The gene calls are TRBV19 and TRBJ1-1; the D gene is possibly TRBD1 (6 bases). From germline, CDR1 is LNHDA and CDR2 SQIVND (reference sequence). This CDR3 contains 14 residues. V was cut by 2 bases and J by 5 bases, with 12 bases left in between. The CDR3 DNA reads TGTGCCAGTAGTATAAGAGAGGGGGTGACTGAAGCTTTCTTT. The encoded protein is CASSIREGVTEAFF.

This clone was seen a single time. The chain uses TRBV6-6 and TRBJ1-1; D is possibly TRBD1 (6 bases). V was trimmed by 11 bases and J by 1 base, leaving 11 bases between them. Germline V CDR1 and CDR2: MNHNY, SVGAGI (reference sequence). The CDR3 totals 12 residues. CDR3 DNA sequence: TGTGCCGGGAGGGGGAGGAACACTGAAGCTTTCTTT. Protein sequence: CAGRGRNTEAFF.

The rearrangement joins TRBV5-1 to TRBJ2-5; a weak D match, TRBD2 (5 bases). V lost 0 bases and J lost 3, with 12 bases in between. This CDR3 region has 15 residues. Germline values: CDR1 SGHRS, CDR2 YFSETQ. Here the CDR3 DNA reads TGCGCCAGCAGCTTGGGAGGGTTAACGGAAGAGACCCAGTACTTC. It translates to CASSLGGLTEETQYF.

The rearrangement uses TRBV9 and TRBJ1-1, with D possibly matching TRBD1 (6 bases). Germline lookup yields CDR1 SGDLS and CDR2 YYNGEE. The CDR3 spans 14 residues. Deletions cut 4 bases from V and 4 bases from J, with 14 bases between. CDR3 in amino acids: CASSITGSSTEAFF. The CDR3 region has the DNA TGTGCCAGCAGCATAACAGGGAGTAGCACTGAAGCTTTCTTT.

The chain combines TRBV6-5 with TRBJ1-6, with 8 bases that match TRBD1. Trimming cost V 6 bases and J 7 bases; bases outside gene matches: 8. CDR1 is MNHEY, CDR2 SVGAGI, per germline. This CDR3 is built from 15 residues. The CDR3 DNA is TGTGCCAGCAGACCAGGGGGCGCAGGCAATTCACCCCTCCACTTT. Translation gives CASRPGGAGNSPLHF.

The chain employs TRBV7-8 and TRBJ1-3; D is uncertain. Germline CDR1 and CDR2: SGHVS and FQNEAQ. There are 14 residues in the CDR3. Trimming stripped 4 bases from V and 0 bases from J, with 7 bases between. CDR3: CASSSAYSGNTIYF. Written as DNA, the CDR3 is TGTGCCAGCAGCTCGGCCTACTCTGGAAACACCATATATTTT. The full variable domain, with the rest looked up from reference TRBV7-8 and TRBJ1-3, is GAGVSQSPRYKVAKRGQDVALRCDPISGHVSLFWYQQALGQGPEFLTYFQNEAQLDKSGLPSDRFFAERPEGSVSTLKIQRTQQEDSAVYLCASSSAYSGNTIYFGEGSWLTVV.

This chain joins TRBV5-5 and TRBJ1-1; TRBD1 is a possible D gene (6 bases). V was shortened by 4 bases and J by 3 bases, with 16 bases between the two germline ends. CDR1 SGHKS and CDR2 YYEKEE come from the germline V gene (reference sequence). CDR3 length: 15 amino acids. The CDR3 protein is CASSRNNRVDTEAFF. The CDR3 DNA sequence: TGTGCCAGCAGCCGAAATAACAGGGTGGACACTGAAGCTTTCTTT.

The chain employs TRBV19 and TRBJ2-7; perhaps TRBD1 as D (6 bases). Germline V lookup: CDR1 LNHDA, CDR2 SQIVND (reference sequence). The CDR3 runs to 14 residues. V gave up 5 bases and J gave up 4 bases, with 15 bases separating them. In DNA, the CDR3 is TGTGCCAGTAGTCTCGGGACAACCTTTTACGAGCAGTACTTC. Its translation is CASSLGTTFYEQYF.

The chain carries TRBV4-1 and TRBJ2-7; D is unclear. Between the trimmed V and J ends, which lost 0 bases and 0 bases, there was a span of 12 bases. Germline V gene data show CDR1 as MGHRA and CDR2 as YSYEKL. This CDR3 spans 16 amino acids. In DNA form, the CDR3 reads TGCGCCAGCAGCCAAGATCGGGCCTCCTCCTCCTACGAGCAGTACTTC. Translating it yields CASSQDRASSSYEQYF.

The gene calls are TRBV5-1 and TRBJ2-1, with TRBD2 matching over 9 bases. Germline CDR1 SGHRS, CDR2 YFSETQ. The CDR3 loop spans 15 amino acids. After removal of 0 bases from V and 5 bases from J, the junction contained 3 bases not matched to a gene. In DNA, the CDR3 is TGCGCCAGCAGCTTGGGAAGCGGGGGGCACAATGAGCAGTTCTTC. Its translation: CASSLGSGGHNEQFF.

This chain links TRBV6-6 with TRBJ1-4; D remains ambiguous. This CDR3 contains 13 residues. In germline, CDR1 is MNHNY, CDR2 SVGAGI (reference sequence). Trimming stripped 4 bases from V and 3 bases from J, with 6 bases between. The chain's CDR3 is CASSSPPNEKLFF. The CDR3 DNA is TGTGCCAGCAGTTCTCCCCCTAATGAAAAACTGTTTTTT.

Here the CDR3 reads CASSYLEEDQPQHF. The CDR3, as DNA: TGTGCCAGCAGTTACTTGGAAGAGGATCAGCCCCAGCATTTT. This chain connects TRBV6-5 to TRBJ1-5; D uncertain. V was shortened by 1 base and J by 5 bases, with 9 bases between the two germline ends. The CDR3 contains 14 residues. CDR1 is MNHEY and CDR2 is SVGAGI in the germline V gene.

The chain links TRBV6-6 to TRBJ2-6, with D hard to call. This CDR3 contains 15 residues. V lost 8 bases, J lost 0 bases, and 11 bases lay in between. From germline, CDR1 is MNHNY and CDR2 SVGAGI (reference sequence). CDR3 DNA sequence: TGTGCCAGCCTGCTCGCAAGCTCTGGGGCCAACGTCCTGACTTTC. Residues: CASLLASSGANVLTF.

The V call is TRBV7-8, the J call TRBJ1-2, with a tentative D call TRBD1 (5 bases). Deletions cut 0 bases from V and 12 bases from J, with 11 bases between. CDR1 and CDR2 from the germline V gene are SGHVS and FQNEAQ. The CDR3 totals 12 residues. CDR3 sequence: CASSLAGGEHTF. CDR3 sequence (DNA): TGTGCCAGCAGCTTAGCGGGAGGGGAACACACCTTC.

The gene calls are TRBV2 and TRBJ1-5; D uncertain. Germline V CDR1 and CDR2: SNHLY, FYNNEI. V gave up 6 bases and J gave up 3 bases, with 12 bases separating them. The CDR3 is 14 amino acids. CDR3 region: CASRDGRVNQPQHF. In nucleotides, the CDR3 is TGTGCCAGCAGGGACGGGAGAGTCAATCAGCCCCAGCATTTT.

The chain recombines TRBV19 with TRBJ1-5; D remains unclear. Germline loops: CDR1 LNHDA, CDR2 SQIVND (reference sequence). Trimming cost V 1 base and J 6 bases, with 7 bases left between them. The CDR3 loop spans 13 amino acids. The CDR3 bases are TGTGCCAGTAGTATAGGAGGGAGTCAGCCCCAGCATTTT. It yields the protein CASSIGGSQPQHF.

This sequence joins TRBV7-2 and TRBJ2-7, with a possible D match to TRBD2 (5 bases). The germline V gene encodes CDR1 SGHTA and CDR2 FQGNSA. Trimming stripped 0 bases from V and 2 bases from J, with 8 bases between. The CDR3 is 14 residues long. The CDR3 is CASSLARGTYEQYF. The CDR3 DNA sequence: TGTGCCAGCAGCTTAGCACGGGGAACCTACGAGCAGTACTTC.

The sample holds a few counts of this clone. V is TRBV7-9 and J is TRBJ1-5; D not certain. Trimming left V 1 base short and J 6 bases short, with 7 bases between. The CDR3 totals 13 residues. In germline, CDR1 is SEHNR, CDR2 FQNEAQ (reference sequence). CDR3 sequence: CASSLGEAQPQHF. Written as DNA, the CDR3 is TGTGCCAGCAGCTTAGGGGAGGCTCAGCCCCAGCATTTT. The whole variable domain, remainder taken from reference TRBV7-9 and TRBJ1-5, is DTGVSQNPRHKITKRGQNVTFRCDPISEHNRLYWYRQTLGQGPEFLTYFQNEAQLEKSRLLSDRFSAERPKGSFSTLEIQRTEQGDSAMYLCASSLGEAQPQHFGDGTRLSIL.

This chain joins TRBV11-2 and TRBJ2-1; perhaps D is TRBD1 or TRBD2 (6 bases each). Germline V gives CDR1 SGHAT, CDR2 FQNNGV. The CDR3 extends over 15 amino acids. Trimming pared 0 bases from V and 6 bases from J, leaving 12 bases between. CDR3 protein: CASSLDGGGGNEQFF. The CDR3 region has the DNA TGTGCCAGCAGCTTAGACGGAGGAGGGGGCAATGAGCAGTTCTTC.

J is TRBJ1-1 and V is TRBV6-5; D is perhaps TRBD1 (5 bases). Germline CDR1 reads MNHEY; CDR2 reads SVGAGI. The CDR3 covers 14 residues. Deletions cut 0 bases from V and 4 bases from J, with 9 bases between. CDR3 sequence (DNA): TGTGCCAGCAGTTACTCGACCGGGGCCACTGAAGCTTTCTTT. Amino acid sequence: CASSYSTGATEAFF.

V is TRBV5-1 and J is TRBJ2-5, with D perhaps being TRBD1 or TRBD2 (5 bases each). V gave up 6 bases and J gave up 5 bases, with 29 bases separating them. Germline lookup yields CDR1 SGHRS and CDR2 YFSETQ. The CDR3 loop spans 18 amino acids. The CDR3 protein is CASNRTRAKRGATETQYF. CDR3 bases: TGCGCCAGCAATCGAACAAGGGCGAAAAGAGGGGCAACGGAGACCCAGTACTTC.

The genes are TRBV5-6 and TRBJ1-1; D gene unclear. This CDR3 contains 15 residues. Trimming stripped 4 bases from V and 1 base from J, with 14 bases between. Germline V gene sequence: CDR1 SGHDT, CDR2 YYEEEE. This chain's CDR3 is CASSQRAARNTEAFF. The CDR3 bases are TGTGCCAGCAGCCAAAGGGCAGCGCGGAACACTGAAGCTTTCTTT.

The table lists this clone with a count of one. This sequence joins TRBV30 and TRBJ1-1, with D unresolved. The CDR3 covers 16 residues. Germline V gives CDR1 GTSNPN, CDR2 SVGIG (reference sequence). V lost 1 base and J lost 1, with 16 bases in between. The DNA of the CDR3 is TGTGCCTGGAGTGCCCCCTTACGGTCCCCGAACACTGAAGCTTTCTTT. Protein sequence: CAWSAPLRSPNTEAFF. The complete variable domain, with remaining parts taken from reference TRBV30 and TRBJ1-1, reads SQTIHQWPATLVQPVGSPLSLECTVEGTSNPNLYWYRQAAGRGLQLLFYSVGIGQISSEVPQNLSASRPQDRQFILSSKKLLLSDSGFYLCAWSAPLRSPNTEAFFGQGTRLTVV.

CDR3 in amino acids: CASSQDPGREGTQYF. CDR3 DNA sequence: TGTGCCAGCAGCCAAGATCCTGGCAGGGAAGGGACCCAGTACTTC. The chain combines TRBV4-2 with TRBJ2-5; D is possibly TRBD1 (5 bases). The V end was cut by 0 bases, the J end by 7 bases, with 15 bases between. Germline V CDR1 and CDR2: LGHNA, YNFKEQ. The CDR3 contains 15 residues.

This clone came up once. CDR3 region: CASSLAALNTGELFF. CDR3 coding DNA: TGCGCCAGCAGCTTGGCGGCGCTAAACACCGGGGAGCTGTTTTTT. The rearrangement uses TRBV5-1 and TRBJ2-2; D is undetermined. Germline V gene sequence: CDR1 SGHRS, CDR2 YFSETQ. The length of the CDR3 is 15 residues. V lost 0 bases and J lost 2, with 8 bases in between.